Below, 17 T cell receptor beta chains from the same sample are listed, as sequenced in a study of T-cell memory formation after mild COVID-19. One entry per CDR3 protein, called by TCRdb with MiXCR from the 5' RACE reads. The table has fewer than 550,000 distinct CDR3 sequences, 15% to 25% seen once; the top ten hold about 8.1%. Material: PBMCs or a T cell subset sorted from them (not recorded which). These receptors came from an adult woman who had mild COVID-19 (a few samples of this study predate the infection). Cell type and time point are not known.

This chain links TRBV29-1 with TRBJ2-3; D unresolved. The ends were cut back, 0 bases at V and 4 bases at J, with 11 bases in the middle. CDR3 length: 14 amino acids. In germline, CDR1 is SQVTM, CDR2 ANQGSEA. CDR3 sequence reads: CSVEDAQEADTQYF. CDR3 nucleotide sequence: TGCAGCGTTGAAGATGCGCAGGAAGCAGATACGCAGTATTTT.

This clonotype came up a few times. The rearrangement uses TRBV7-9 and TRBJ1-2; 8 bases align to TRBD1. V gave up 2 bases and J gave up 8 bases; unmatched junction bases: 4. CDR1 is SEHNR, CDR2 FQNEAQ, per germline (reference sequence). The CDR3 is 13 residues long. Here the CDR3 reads CASSLLGQEGYTF. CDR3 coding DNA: TGTGCCAGCAGCTTATTGGGACAGGAGGGCTACACCTTC.

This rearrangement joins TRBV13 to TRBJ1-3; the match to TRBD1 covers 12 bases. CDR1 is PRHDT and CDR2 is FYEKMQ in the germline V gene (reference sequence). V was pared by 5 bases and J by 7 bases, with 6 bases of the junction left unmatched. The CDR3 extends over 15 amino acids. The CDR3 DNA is TGTGCCAGCAGCCCGTGGGGACAGGGGGCCAACACCATATATTTT. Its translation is CASSPWGQGANTIYF.

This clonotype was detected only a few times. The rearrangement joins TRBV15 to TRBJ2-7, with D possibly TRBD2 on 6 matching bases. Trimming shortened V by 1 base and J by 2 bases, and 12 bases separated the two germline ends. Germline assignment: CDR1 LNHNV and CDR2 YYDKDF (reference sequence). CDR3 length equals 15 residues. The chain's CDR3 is CATSRAGGVAYEQYF. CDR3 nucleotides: TGTGCCACCAGCAGAGCCGGAGGGGTGGCCTACGAGCAGTACTTC.

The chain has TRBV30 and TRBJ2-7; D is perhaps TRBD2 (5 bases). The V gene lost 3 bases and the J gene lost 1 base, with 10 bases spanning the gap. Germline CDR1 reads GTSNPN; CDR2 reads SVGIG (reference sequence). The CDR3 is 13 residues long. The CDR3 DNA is TGTGCCTGGAGCCTCGGGAATTCCTACGAGCAGTACTTC. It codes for CAWSLGNSYEQYF. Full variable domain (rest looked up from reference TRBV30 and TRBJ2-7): SQTIHQWPATLVQPVGSPLSLECTVEGTSNPNLYWYRQAAGRGLQLLFYSVGIGQISSEVPQNLSASRPQDRQFILSSKKLLLSDSGFYLCAWSLGNSYEQYFGPGTRLTVT.

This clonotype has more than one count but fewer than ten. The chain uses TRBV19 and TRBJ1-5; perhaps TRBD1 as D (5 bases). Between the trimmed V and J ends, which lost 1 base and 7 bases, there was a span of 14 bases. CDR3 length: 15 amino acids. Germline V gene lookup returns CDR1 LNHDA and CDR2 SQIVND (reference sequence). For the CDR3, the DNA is TGTGCCAGTAGTATAGCGGCGGCAGGGTGGCAGCCCCAGCATTTT. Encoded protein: CASSIAAAGWQPQHF.

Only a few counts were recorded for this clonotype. CDR3 in amino acids: CSASSSGDYNEQFF. Here the CDR3 DNA reads TGCAGTGCTAGCTCTTCCGGGGACTACAATGAGCAGTTCTTC. V is TRBV20-1 and J is TRBJ2-1, with D possibly matching TRBD2 (5 bases). CDR1 DFQATT and CDR2 SNEGSKA come from the germline V gene (reference sequence). CDR3 length equals 14 residues. With 3 bases removed from V and 3 bases from J, the gap between germline ends came to 12 bases.

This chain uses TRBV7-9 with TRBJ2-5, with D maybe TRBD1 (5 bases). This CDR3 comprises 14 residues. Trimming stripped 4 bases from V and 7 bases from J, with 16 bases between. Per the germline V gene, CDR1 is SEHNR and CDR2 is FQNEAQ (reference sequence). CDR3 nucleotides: TGTGCCAGCAGCTCTACGGCAGGGAAAAGGACCCAGTACTTC. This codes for CASSSTAGKRTQYF.

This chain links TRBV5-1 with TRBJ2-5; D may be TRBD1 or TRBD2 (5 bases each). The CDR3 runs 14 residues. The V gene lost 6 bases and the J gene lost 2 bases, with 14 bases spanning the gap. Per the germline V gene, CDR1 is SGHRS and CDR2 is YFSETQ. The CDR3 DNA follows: TGCGCCAGCAACCCAGGGACGGATCAAGAGACCCAGTACTTC. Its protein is CASNPGTDQETQYF. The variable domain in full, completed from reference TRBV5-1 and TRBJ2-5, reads KAGVTQTPRYLIKTRGQQVTLSCSPISGHRSVSWYQQTPGQGLQFLFEYFSETQRNKGNFPGRFSGRQFSNSRSEMNVSTLELGDSALYLCASNPGTDQETQYFGPGTRLLVL.

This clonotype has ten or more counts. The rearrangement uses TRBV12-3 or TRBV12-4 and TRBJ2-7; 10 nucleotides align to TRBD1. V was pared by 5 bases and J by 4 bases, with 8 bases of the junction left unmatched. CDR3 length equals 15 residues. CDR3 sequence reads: CASSQPGQGIYEQYF. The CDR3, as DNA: TGTGCCAGCAGTCAACCGGGACAGGGGATTTACGAGCAGTACTTC.

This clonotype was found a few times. CDR3 sequence (DNA): TGTGCCAGCAGCCAAGATCCGGGCGGGAGGGTAGGAGAGACCCAGTACTTC. Protein: CASSQDPGGRVGETQYF. The genes are TRBV4-2 and TRBJ2-5, with 9 bases that match TRBD2. The CDR3 has 17 residues. The J segment lost 4 bases and the V segment lost 0 bases, leaving 9 bases of the junction unmatched. The germline V gene encodes CDR1 LGHNA and CDR2 YNFKEQ.

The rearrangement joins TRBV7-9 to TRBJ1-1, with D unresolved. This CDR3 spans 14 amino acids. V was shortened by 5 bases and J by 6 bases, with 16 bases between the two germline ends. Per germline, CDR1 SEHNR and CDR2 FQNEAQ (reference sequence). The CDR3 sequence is CASSTNLRIPEAFF. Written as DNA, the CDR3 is TGTGCCAGCAGCACGAACTTAAGGATTCCTGAAGCTTTCTTT.

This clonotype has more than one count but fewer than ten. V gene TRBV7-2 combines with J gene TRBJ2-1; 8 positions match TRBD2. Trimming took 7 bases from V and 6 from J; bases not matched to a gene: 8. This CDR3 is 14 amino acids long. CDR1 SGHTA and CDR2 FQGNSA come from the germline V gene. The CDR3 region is CASKGTSQRNEQFF. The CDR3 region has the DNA TGTGCCAGCAAGGGGACTAGTCAACGCAATGAGCAGTTCTTC.

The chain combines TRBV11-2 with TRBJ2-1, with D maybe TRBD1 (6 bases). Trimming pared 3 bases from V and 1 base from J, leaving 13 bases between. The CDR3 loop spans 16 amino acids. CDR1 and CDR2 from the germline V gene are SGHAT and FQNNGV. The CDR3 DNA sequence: TGTGCCAGCAGCTTGACCCCAGGGGCTTCCTACAATGAGCAGTTCTTC. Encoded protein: CASSLTPGASYNEQFF.

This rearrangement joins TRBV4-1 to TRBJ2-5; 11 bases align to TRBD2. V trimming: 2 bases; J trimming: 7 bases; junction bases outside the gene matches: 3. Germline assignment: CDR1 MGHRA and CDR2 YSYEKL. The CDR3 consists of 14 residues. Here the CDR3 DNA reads TGCGCCAGCAGCCAACTAGCGGGGGGAAGGACCCAGTACTTC. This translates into CASSQLAGGRTQYF.

This chain's CDR3 is CASSKAGTGNNEQFF. CDR3 DNA sequence: TGTGCCAGCAGCAAAGCCGGGACAGGAAACAATGAGCAGTTCTTC. The chain uses TRBV6-5 and TRBJ2-1; 8 bases are a match to TRBD1. CDR3 length equals 15 residues. Germline V gives CDR1 MNHEY, CDR2 SVGAGI. V lost 6 bases to trimming and J lost 5 bases; unmatched junction nucleotides: 9.

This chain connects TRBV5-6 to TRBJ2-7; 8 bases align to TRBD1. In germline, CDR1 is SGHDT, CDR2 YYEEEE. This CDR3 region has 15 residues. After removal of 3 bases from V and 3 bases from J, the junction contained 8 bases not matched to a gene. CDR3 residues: CASSWRTGFFYEQYF. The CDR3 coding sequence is TGTGCCAGCAGCTGGAGGACAGGGTTCTTCTACGAGCAGTACTTC.